This is a list of T cell receptor beta chains from one sample in a study of cytomegalovirus exposure and HLA in healthy donors. TCRdb keeps only in-frame clones here, not all; method: immunoSEQ multiplex PCR. The repertoire consists of roughly 100,000 clones, with roughly 85% occurring once and the leading ten covering approximately 3%. The sample was PBMCs. These receptor sequences come from a middle-aged woman in good health and CMV-seronegative. The CDR3 runs from the conserved cysteine through the conserved F or W. A D gene is named only where the DNA matches it firmly. For some rows the clone size is stated as once, few or many, or as a class when expanded; others skip it.

d_call	v_call	cdr3_length	j_call	clone_size	cdr3_nt	cdr3_aa
NA	TRBV7-2	15	TRBJ2-7	NA	TGTGCCAGCAGCTTAGTAGGGGGGGGGTCCTACGAGCAGTACTTC	CASSLVGGGSYEQYF
TRBD2	TRBV19	16	TRBJ2-7	few	TGTGCCAGTAGTGCCGGGACTAGCGGGAGTTGGTACGAGCAGTACTTC	CASSAGTSGSWYEQYF
NA	TRBV5-4	15	TRBJ2-7	NA	TGTGCCAGCAGCTTGGGCGGGGCGGGCTTCGACGAGCAGTACTTC	CASSLGGAGFDEQYF
TRBD2	TRBV5-1	16	TRBJ2-5	few	TGCGCCAGCCGCCCCCCGGACGGGGGGGACGGGGAGACCCAGTACTTC	CASRPPDGGDGETQYF
NA	TRBV6-5	14	TRBJ1-6	NA	TGTGCCAGCAGTTACCCCAGTACAAATTCACCCCTCCACTTT	CASSYPSTNSPLHF
TRBD1	TRBV2	14	TRBJ1-6	NA	TGTGCCAGCTTTACAGGGGTAGGTAATTCACCCCTCCACTTT	CASFTGVGNSPLHF
TRBD2	TRBV28	15	TRBJ2-5	NA	TGTGCCAGCAGTAGTAGCGGGGCGGCCCCAGAGACCCAGTACTTC	CASSSSGAAPETQYF
NA	TRBV6-6	15	TRBJ2-5	few	TGTGCCAGCAGTAATACTCGGAGGACCCCAGAGACCCAGTACTTC	CASSNTRRTPETQYF
NA	TRBV7-2	14	TRBJ1-5	NA	TGTGCCAGCAGCGGCGGCAGAGGCAATCAGCCCCAGCATTTT	CASSGGRGNQPQHF
TRBD2	TRBV19	18	TRBJ2-1	NA	TGTGCCAGTAGTACCCCACGTCGGGCTAGCGGGAGCTCCAATGAGCAGTTCTTC	CASSTPRRASGSSNEQFF
NA	TRBV5-1	16	TRBJ1-2	NA	TGCGCCAGCAGCTTTGGACCCGTGGGGGCGGATAATGGCTACACCTTC	CASSFGPVGADNGYTF
NA	TRBV6-5	14	TRBJ2-1	NA	TGTGCCAGCAGTTACTCAGACCGGGGACAATGGGGGTTCTTC	CASSYSDRGQWGFF
TRBD1	TRBV5-1	15	TRBJ1-3	once	TGCGCCAGCAGCCCGAGGACAGGGGGAGGAAACACCATATATTTT	CASSPRTGGGNTIYF
TRBD2	TRBV5-1	15	TRBJ2-5	NA	TGCGCCAGCAGCTTGTTAGTTAGCGGGAGTGAGACCCAGTACTTC	CASSLLVSGSETQYF
NA	TRBV14	11	TRBJ1-1	NA	TGTGCCAGCAGCCAACATTCTGAAGCTTTCTTT	CASSQHSEAFF
NA	TRBV25-1	11	TRBJ2-7	NA	TGTGCCAGCAGTGGAGGCGGCGAGCAGTACTTC	CASSGGGEQYF